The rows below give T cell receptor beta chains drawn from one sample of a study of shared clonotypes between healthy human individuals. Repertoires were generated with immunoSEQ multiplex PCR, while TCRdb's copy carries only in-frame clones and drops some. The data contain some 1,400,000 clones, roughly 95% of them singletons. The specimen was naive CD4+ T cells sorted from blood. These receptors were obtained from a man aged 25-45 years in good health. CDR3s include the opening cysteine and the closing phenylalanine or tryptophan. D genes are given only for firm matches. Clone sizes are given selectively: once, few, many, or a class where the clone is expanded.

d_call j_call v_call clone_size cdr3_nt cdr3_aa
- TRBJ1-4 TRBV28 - TGTGCCAGCAGTTTTCAGGACGGTGGACTAGGGGGACTGTTTTTT CASSFQDGGLGGLFF
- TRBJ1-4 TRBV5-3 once TGTGCCAGAAGCTTGGTTATCCTGGGCGGGCGGACTAATGAAAAACTGTTTTTT CARSLVILGGRTNEKLFF
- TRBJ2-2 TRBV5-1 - TGCGCCAGCAGCCCTCAGGGGAACACCGGGGAGCTGTTTTTT CASSPQGNTGELFF
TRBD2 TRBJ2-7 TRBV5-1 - TGCGCCAGCAGCATCTTAACTAGCGGGCGCTCCTACGAGCAGTACTTC CASSILTSGRSYEQYF
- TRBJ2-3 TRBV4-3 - TGCGCCAGCAGCCAAGAGCCCTCACTCACAGATACGCAGTATTTT CASSQEPSLTDTQYF
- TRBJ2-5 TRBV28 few TGTGCCAGCAGTTTGCCCGCTCCGCAAGAGACCCAGTACTTC CASSLPAPQETQYF
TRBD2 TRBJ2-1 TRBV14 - TGTGCCAGCAGCTCCAAGCGGGAGAGGGTCTACAATGAGCAGTTCTTC CASSSKRERVYNEQFF
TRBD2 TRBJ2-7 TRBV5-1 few TGCGCCAGCAGCTTGACTAGCGGCTCCTACGAGCAGTACTTC CASSLTSGSYEQYF
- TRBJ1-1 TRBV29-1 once TGCAGCGTTGATGGGGAGCCTCCCCCGACCTTT CSVDGEPPPTF
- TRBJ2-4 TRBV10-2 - TGCGCCAGCAGTGAGGTAAACATTCAGTACTTC CASSEVNIQYF
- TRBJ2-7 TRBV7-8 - TGTGCCAGCAGCAAACGCCGGGGCCTATACGAGCAGTACTTC CASSKRRGLYEQYF
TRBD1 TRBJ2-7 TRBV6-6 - TGTGCCAGCAGTTATCCCGGGACAGGGGGCGGCGAGCAGTACTTC CASSYPGTGGGEQYF
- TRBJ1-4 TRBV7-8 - TGTGCCAGCAGCTTAACAACTAATGAAAAACTGTTTTTT CASSLTTNEKLFF
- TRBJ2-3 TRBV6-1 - TGTGCCAGCAGTCTGGACCGGACTAGCACAGATACGCAGTATTTT CASSLDRTSTDTQYF
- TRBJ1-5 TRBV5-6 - TGTGCCAGCAGCTCGGGGTGGGCCGGCCCCAATCAGCCCCAGCATTTT CASSSGWAGPNQPQHF
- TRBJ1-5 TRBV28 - TGTGCCAGCAGTCCCACTCCCGGCTACAATCAGCCCCAGCATTTT CASSPTPGYNQPQHF
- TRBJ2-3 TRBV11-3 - TGTGCCAGCAGCCCACAGGAGGGGTCCACAGATACGCAGTATTTT CASSPQEGSTDTQYF
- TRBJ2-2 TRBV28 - TGTGCCAGCAGTATAAAGGGACTTCCAGGGGGGGAGCTGTTTTTT CASSIKGLPGGELFF
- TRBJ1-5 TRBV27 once TGTGCCAGCAGCCGTCCAAGACAGTATAGCAATCAGCCCCAGCATTTT CASSRPRQYSNQPQHF
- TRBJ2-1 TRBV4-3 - TGCGCCAGCAGCCAAGATAGTGAGGCCAGCTACAATGAGCAGTTCTTC CASSQDSEASYNEQFF
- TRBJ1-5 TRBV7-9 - TGTGCCAGCAGCTTAGTGCACCAGGCGGCAGGGGATTCTCAGCCCCAGCATTTT CASSLVHQAAGDSQPQHF
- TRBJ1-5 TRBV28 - TGTGCCAGCAGCCGGGGCTCCCATAGCAATCAGCCCCAGCATTTT CASSRGSHSNQPQHF
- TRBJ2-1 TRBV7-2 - TGTGCCAGCAGCTTGGCTCCTAGCTACAATGAGCAGTTCTTC CASSLAPSYNEQFF
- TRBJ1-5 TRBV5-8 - TGCTTTGTGGGAAACAATCAGCCCCAGCATTTT CFVGNNQPQHF
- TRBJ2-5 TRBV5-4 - TGTGCCAGCAGCTCGTCTCTCCGGGACCAAGAGACCCAGTACTTC CASSSSLRDQETQYF
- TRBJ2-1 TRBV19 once TGTGCCAGTAGTATAGAGCCGGGCAATGAGCAGTTCTTC CASSIEPGNEQFF
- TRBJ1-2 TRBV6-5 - TGTGCCAGCAGTCCGACCGGCACCAAAGGTTGGGGCTACACCTTC CASSPTGTKGWGYTF
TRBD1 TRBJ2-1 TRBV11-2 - TGTGCCAGCAGCCTCACCGGGACAGGGTACAATGAGCAGTTCTTC CASSLTGTGYNEQFF
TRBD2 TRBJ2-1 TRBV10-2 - TGCGCCAGCACCCCGGGACTAGCGCTGAACAATGAGCAGTTCTTC CASTPGLALNNEQFF
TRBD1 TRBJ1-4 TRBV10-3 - TGTGCCATCAGACCCGGGACAGGAGGAAATGAAAAACTGTTTTTT CAIRPGTGGNEKLFF
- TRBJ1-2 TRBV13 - TGTGCCAGCAGCTTCGGCCTCTATGGCTACACCTTC CASSFGLYGYTF
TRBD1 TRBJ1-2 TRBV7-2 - TGTGCCAGCAGCCCGGGACAGGGGAATGGCTACACCTTC CASSPGQGNGYTF
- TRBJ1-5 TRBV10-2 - TGCGCCAGCAGTGAGTCGAGCGGGGCTCTAAATCAGCCCCAGCATTTT CASSESSGALNQPQHF
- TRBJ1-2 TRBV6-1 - TGTGCCAGCAATACTCCGGGACAACTCTATGGCTACACCTTC CASNTPGQLYGYTF
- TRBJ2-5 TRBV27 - TGTGCCAGCAGTTTTTTTAGCAGGAATCGTCAAGAGACCCAGTACTTC CASSFFSRNRQETQYF